This TCR beta chain was captured in a study of CD8+ T cells in alopecia areata. TCR sequencing used cDNA made by reverse transcription of extracted RNA. Sequencing was performed with immunoSEQ multiplex PCR; in TCRdb, only in-frame clones are kept and a portion is missing. The sample lists approximately 130,000 clones, around 48% seen once, with 10% in the top ten. V lost 2 bases and J 11 bases, leaving 15 bases between the germline ends. This CDR3 is built from 12 residues. In germline, CDR1 is GTSNPN, CDR2 SVGIG (reference sequence). The rearrangement links TRBV30 to TRBJ1-1, with D possibly being TRBD1 (5 bases). This TCR derives from a human donor with alopecia areata. What was sequenced was NKG2D-low CD8+ T cells sorted from blood. The CDR3 region has the DNA TGTGCCTGGAGTCCGGGGGAGGGCCCCGCTTTCTTT. Translation gives CAWSPGEGPAFF.